Listed below are T cell receptor beta chains from one sample, sequenced in a study of prognosis after radiotherapy for stage I lung cancer. A single record per CDR3 protein comes from TCRdb applying MiXCR to the multiplex PCR reads. Of about 30,000 distinct CDR3 sequences in the sample, less than 40% were seen once. Sequenced here: PBMCs, sampled before or after stereotactic body radiation therapy (not recorded which). All receptors come from a donor over 45 with non-small cell lung cancer. Each CDR3 is given with its conserved first and last residue. D genes are given only for firm matches. For some rows the clone size is stated as once, few or many, or as a class when expanded; others skip it.

TRBV11-3	-	many	TRBJ2-1	TGTGCCAGCAGCTTAAACGGGATCTCCTACAATGAGCAGTTCTTC	CASSLNGISYNEQFF
TRBV6-1	-	many	TRBJ2-5	TGTGCCAGCAGTCGGGCTGGAGCGGAGACCCAGTACTTC	CASSRAGAETQYF
TRBV10-3	-	-	TRBJ2-7	TGTGACATCAGTGACCAGCCCACTTCGGGTGAGCAGTACTTC	CDISDQPTSGEQYF
TRBV6-1	TRBD1	many	TRBJ2-7	TGTGCCAGCATTCTAGCGCTGACAGGGGGCTACGAGCAGTACTTC	CASILALTGGYEQYF
TRBV4-1	-	many	TRBJ1-5	TGCGCCAGCAGCCTGACAGTATCTGGAAGCAATCAGCCCCAGCATTTT	CASSLTVSGSNQPQHF
TRBV18	TRBD2	many	TRBJ2-3	TGTGCCAGCTCGAGGGTCCTAGCGGACACAGATACGCAGTATTTT	CASSRVLADTDTQYF
TRBV9	-	many	TRBJ1-4	TGTGCCAGCAGCGTAGACCCCAGCAGCAATGAAAAACTGTTTTTT	CASSVDPSSNEKLFF
TRBV6-1	-	many	TRBJ2-7	TGTGCCTCAGTCATGGCTCCGGGATACGAGCAGTACTTC	CASVMAPGYEQYF
TRBV4-1	-	many	TRBJ1-5	TGCGCCAGCAGCCAAGAGTACATTCGGGACAATCAGCCCCAGCATTTT	CASSQEYIRDNQPQHF
TRBV30	-	many	TRBJ2-5	TGTGCCTGGAGCCGAAGACCCCTCCTCGAGACCCAGTACTTC	CAWSRRPLLETQYF
TRBV29-1	-	many	TRBJ2-1	TGCAGCGTTGATAGGGGCGATGCTGATGAGCAGTTCTTC	CSVDRGDADEQFF
TRBV28	-	many	TRBJ2-1	TGTGCCAGCAGCTACACCGTGGAGCAGTTCTTC	CASSYTVEQFF
TRBV28	TRBD2	medium-sized	TRBJ2-2	TGTGCCAGCAGTTTAATTGGGGCAGGACTAGCGAGTACCGGGGAGCTGTTTTTT	CASSLIGAGLASTGELFF
TRBV28	-	many	TRBJ1-2	TGTGCCAGCAGTTCTCCTTCCCCCTATGGCTACACCTTC	CASSSPSPYGYTF
TRBV9	TRBD1	many	TRBJ2-5	TGTGCCAGCAGCACCGGACAGGGTGGTCCAGAGACCCAGTACTTC	CASSTGQGGPETQYF
TRBV14	-	-	TRBJ2-5	TGTGCCAACAGCCCCCGGGACCCCGCCGAGACCCAGTACTTC	CANSPRDPAETQYF
TRBV20-1	-	-	TRBJ2-2	TGCATTGCACCCCCGACTATGAACACCGGGGAGCTGTTTTTT	CIAPPTMNTGELFF
TRBV28	-	many	TRBJ2-7	TGTGCCAGCAATCCGACAGGATCCTCCTACGAGCAGTACTTC	CASNPTGSSYEQYF
TRBV27	TRBD1	many	TRBJ2-6	TGTGCCAGCAGTCGGACAGGGGCGTCCAACGTCCTGACTTTC	CASSRTGASNVLTF
TRBV15	-	many	TRBJ2-3	TGTGCCACCAGCAGAGATCAGGCAGATACGCAGTATTTT	CATSRDQADTQYF
TRBV19	TRBD2	-	TRBJ2-7	TGTGCCAGTAGTCCCCTCTCCGGGACTAGCGAGCAGTACTTC	CASSPLSGTSEQYF
TRBV28	-	many	TRBJ2-3	TGTGCCAGCAGTCCCATGCTCGGGGAATACCAGGGGTACACAGATACGCAGTATTTT	CASSPMLGEYQGYTDTQYF
TRBV4-1	-	many	TRBJ1-1	TGCGCCAGCAGCCAACTCCTTCGGACTGAAGCTTTCTTT	CASSQLLRTEAFF
TRBV7-8	TRBD1	-	TRBJ2-5	TGTGCCAGCAGCCCGCCACAGGGGGGAAAAAAGACCCAGTACTTC	CASSPPQGGKKTQYF
TRBV28	-	many	TRBJ2-3	TGTGCCAGCGCCTCCGGGCCAGATACGCAGTATTTT	CASASGPDTQYF